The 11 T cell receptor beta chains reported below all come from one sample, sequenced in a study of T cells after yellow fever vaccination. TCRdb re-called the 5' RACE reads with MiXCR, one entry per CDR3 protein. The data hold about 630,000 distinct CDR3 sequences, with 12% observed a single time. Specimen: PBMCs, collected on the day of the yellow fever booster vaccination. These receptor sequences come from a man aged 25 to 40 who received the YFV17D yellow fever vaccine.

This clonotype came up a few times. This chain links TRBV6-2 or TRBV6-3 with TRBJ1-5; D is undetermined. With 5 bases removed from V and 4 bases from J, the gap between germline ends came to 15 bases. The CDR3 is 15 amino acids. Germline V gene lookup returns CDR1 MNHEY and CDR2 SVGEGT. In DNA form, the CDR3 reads TGTGCCAGCAGTAACACACAGTTCCCTAATCAGCCCCAGCATTTT. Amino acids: CASSNTQFPNQPQHF.

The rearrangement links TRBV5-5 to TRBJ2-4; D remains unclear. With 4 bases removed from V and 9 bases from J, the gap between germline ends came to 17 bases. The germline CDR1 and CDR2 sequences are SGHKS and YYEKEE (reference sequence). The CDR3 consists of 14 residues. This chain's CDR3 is CASSRLTPESIQYF. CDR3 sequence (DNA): TGTGCCAGCAGCCGATTGACTCCGGAGAGCATTCAGTACTTC.

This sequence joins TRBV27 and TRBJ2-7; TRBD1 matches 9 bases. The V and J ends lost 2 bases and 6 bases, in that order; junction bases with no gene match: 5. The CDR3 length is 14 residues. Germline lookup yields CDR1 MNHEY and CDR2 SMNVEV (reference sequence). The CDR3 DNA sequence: TGTGCCAGCAGTTTAGTGGAACAGGGGGCCGAGCAGTACTTC. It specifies CASSLVEQGAEQYF.

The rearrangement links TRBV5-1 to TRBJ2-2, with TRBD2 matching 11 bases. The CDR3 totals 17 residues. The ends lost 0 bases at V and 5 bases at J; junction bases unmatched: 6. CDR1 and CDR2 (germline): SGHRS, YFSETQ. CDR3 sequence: CASSLAASGRSTGELFF. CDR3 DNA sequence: TGCGCCAGCAGCTTGGCAGCTAGCGGGAGGTCTACCGGGGAGCTGTTTTTT.

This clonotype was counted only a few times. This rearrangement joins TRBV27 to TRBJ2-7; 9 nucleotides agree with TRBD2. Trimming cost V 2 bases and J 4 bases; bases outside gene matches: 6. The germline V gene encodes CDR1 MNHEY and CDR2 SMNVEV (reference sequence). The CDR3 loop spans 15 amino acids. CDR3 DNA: TGTGCCAGCAGTTTAAATCCTAGCGGGACTTACGAGCAGTACTTC. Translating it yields CASSLNPSGTYEQYF.

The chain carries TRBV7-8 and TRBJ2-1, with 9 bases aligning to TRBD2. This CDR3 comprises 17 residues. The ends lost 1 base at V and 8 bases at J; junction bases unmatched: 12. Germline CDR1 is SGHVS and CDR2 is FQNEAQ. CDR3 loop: CASSLEAGTSQLHEQFF. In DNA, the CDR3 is TGTGCCAGCAGCTTAGAGGCAGGGACTAGCCAATTACATGAGCAGTTCTTC.

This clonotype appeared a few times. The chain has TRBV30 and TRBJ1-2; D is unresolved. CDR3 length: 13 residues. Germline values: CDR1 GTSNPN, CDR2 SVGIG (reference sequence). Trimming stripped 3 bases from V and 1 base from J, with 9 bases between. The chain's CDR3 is CAWSRGSNYGYTF. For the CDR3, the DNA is TGTGCCTGGAGCCGAGGGAGTAACTATGGCTACACCTTC.

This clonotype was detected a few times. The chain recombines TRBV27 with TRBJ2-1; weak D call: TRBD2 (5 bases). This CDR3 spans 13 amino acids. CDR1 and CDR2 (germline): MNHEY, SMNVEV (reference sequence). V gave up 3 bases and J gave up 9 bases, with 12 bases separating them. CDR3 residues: CASSLQQRSEQFF. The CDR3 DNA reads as TGTGCCAGCAGTTTGCAACAGCGGAGTGAGCAGTTCTTC.

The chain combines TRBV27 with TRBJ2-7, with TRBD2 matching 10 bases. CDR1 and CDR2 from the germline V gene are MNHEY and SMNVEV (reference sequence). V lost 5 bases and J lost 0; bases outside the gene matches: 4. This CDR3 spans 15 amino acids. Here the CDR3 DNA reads TGTGCCAGCAGTCGGCTAGCGGGGGCCTCCTACGAGCAGTACTTC. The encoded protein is CASSRLAGASYEQYF.

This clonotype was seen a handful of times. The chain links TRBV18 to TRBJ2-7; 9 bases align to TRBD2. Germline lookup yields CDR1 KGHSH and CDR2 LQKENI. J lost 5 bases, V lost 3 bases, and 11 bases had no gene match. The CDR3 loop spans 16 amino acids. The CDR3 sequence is CASSPLPAGGGDEQYF. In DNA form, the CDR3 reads TGTGCCAGCTCACCGCTTCCAGCGGGAGGCGGGGACGAGCAGTACTTC.

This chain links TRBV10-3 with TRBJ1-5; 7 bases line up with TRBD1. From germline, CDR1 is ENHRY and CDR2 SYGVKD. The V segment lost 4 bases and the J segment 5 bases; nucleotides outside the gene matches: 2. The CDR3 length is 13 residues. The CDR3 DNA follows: TGTGCCATCAGTGTAACAGGGGATCAGCCCCAGCATTTT. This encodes CAISVTGDQPQHF.